Sequencing of this T cell receptor beta chain was carried out in a study of blood T cell repertoires in COVID-19. On the study more broadly: Sources were T cells, B-cell-depleted T cells, or PBMCs; the material itself was cDNA or gDNA.

Enrolment of Seattle patients took place during active infection, and they were followed longitudinally. The germline V and J ends were trimmed by 1 base and 3 bases, with 9 bases remaining between them. This CDR3 contains 14 residues. From germline, CDR1 is SGHAT and CDR2 FQDESV (reference sequence). How the authors handled the data: Scientists estimated how many nucleated cells there were by amplifying reference gene primers. Profiling relied on immunoSEQ multiplex PCR, and the TCRdb table lists in-frame clones only, not all of them. That table is the source of V, J and clone size, and D and trimming were worked out from the DNA. The table records more than 150,000 clones, about 88% of them present only once.

This clonotype was obtained from a man aged 60 to 75 with COVID-19, enrolled during active disease. The rearrangement links TRBV11-1 to TRBJ1-1, with D perhaps matching TRBD1 (5 bases). Sequenced: peripheral blood. The chain's CDR3 is CASSLVPGDTEAFF. The CDR3 DNA sequence: TGTGCCAGCAGCTTAGTCCCGGGGGACACTGAAGCTTTCTTT.